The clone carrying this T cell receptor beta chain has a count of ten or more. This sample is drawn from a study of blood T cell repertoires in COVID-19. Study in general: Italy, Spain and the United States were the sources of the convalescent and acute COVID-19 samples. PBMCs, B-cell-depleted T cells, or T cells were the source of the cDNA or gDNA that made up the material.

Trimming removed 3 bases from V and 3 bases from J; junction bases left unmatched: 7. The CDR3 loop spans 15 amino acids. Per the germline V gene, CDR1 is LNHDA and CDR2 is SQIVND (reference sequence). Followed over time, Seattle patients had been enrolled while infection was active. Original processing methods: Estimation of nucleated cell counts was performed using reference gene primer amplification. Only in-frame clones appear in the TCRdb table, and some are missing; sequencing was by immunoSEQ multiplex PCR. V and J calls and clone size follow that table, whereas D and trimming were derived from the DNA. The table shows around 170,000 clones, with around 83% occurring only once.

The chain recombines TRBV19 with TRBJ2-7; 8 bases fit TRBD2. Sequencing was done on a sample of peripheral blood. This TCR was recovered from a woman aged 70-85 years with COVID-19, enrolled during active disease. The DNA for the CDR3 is TGTGCCAGTAGTATCGAGGGCGGGAGGCTCTACGAGCAGTACTTC. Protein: CASSIEGGRLYEQYF.